These 6 T cell receptor beta chains share one sample of origin, sequenced in a study of PD-1 blockade in classical Hodgkin lymphoma. Clones were read by immunoSEQ multiplex PCR, and TCRdb kept only the in-frame ones, dropping some. The sample lists approximately 45,000 clones; approximately 91% were seen once. The time point: newly diagnosed, previously untreated cHL patient sample. The sequenced sample consisted of peripheral blood mononuclear cells (PBMCs). These receptors were taken from a human donor with classical Hodgkin lymphoma.

V and J are TRBV4-1 and TRBJ1-1; no clear D gene. CDR1 is MGHRA and CDR2 is YSYEKL in the germline V gene. V lost 2 bases to trimming and J lost 5 bases, with 21 bases between them. The CDR3 runs to 17 residues. CDR3 in amino acids: CASSQRSAAASETEAFF. The DNA for the CDR3 is TGCGCCAGCAGCCAACGTTCAGCGGCGGCCTCGGAGACTGAAGCTTTCTTT.

The chain uses TRBV7-8 and TRBJ2-7; no definite D call. Germline loops: CDR1 SGHVS, CDR2 FQNEAQ. V lost 1 base to trimming and J lost 7 bases, with 14 bases between them. The CDR3 sequence is 14 residues long. The CDR3 DNA reads as TGTGCCAGCAGCTTAGATTGGTCCGCGGAGGAGCAGTACTTC. Translating gives CASSLDWSAEEQYF.

The genes are TRBV28 and TRBJ1-2; possibly TRBD1 for D (5 bases). This CDR3 has 14 amino acids. V dropped 4 bases and J dropped 4 bases, with 13 bases sitting between them. Germline CDR1 reads MDHEN; CDR2 reads SYDVKM. As DNA, the CDR3 is TGTGCCAGCAGTTCAGTCGGGGCCAGCTATGGCTACACCTTC. Translating gives CASSSVGASYGYTF.

The chain combines TRBV4-1 with TRBJ2-1, with D perhaps assigned TRBD1 or TRBD2 (5 bases each). V lost 2 bases and J lost 4, with 21 bases in between. Per germline, CDR1 MGHRA and CDR2 YSYEKL. This CDR3 region has 18 residues. CDR3 nucleotide sequence: TGCGCCAGCAGCCAATGGGGGACCGCGGTGGGGTTTTACAATGAGCAGTTCTTC. Amino acids: CASSQWGTAVGFYNEQFF.

The chain uses TRBV5-1 and TRBJ2-1; D not certain. Germline CDR1 SGHRS, CDR2 YFSETQ. V was clipped by 0 bases and J by 0 bases, with 10 bases between them. The CDR3 totals 16 residues. CDR3 sequence reads: CASSLAKLASYNEQFF. For the CDR3, the DNA is TGCGCCAGCAGCTTGGCTAAGCTGGCCTCCTACAATGAGCAGTTCTTC.

This clone was seen a single time. The DNA for the CDR3 is TGTGCCAGCAGTGAATACGGTCAGCCCCAGCATTTT. Protein: CASSEYGQPQHF. V is TRBV2 and J is TRBJ1-5; no firm D call. V shed 2 bases and J shed 6 bases, with 5 bases lying between them. The CDR3 spans 12 residues. The V gene's germline CDR1 is SNHLY and CDR2 FYNNEI.